The rows below give T cell receptor beta chains drawn from one sample of a study of shared clonotypes between healthy human individuals. Sequencing was performed with immunoSEQ multiplex PCR; in TCRdb, only in-frame clones are kept and a portion is missing. The profile shows more than 2,000,000 clones, just over 90% of them singletons. The sample was naive CD4+ T cells sorted from blood. These receptors all come from a man between 18 and 35 years old in good health. The CDR3 runs from the conserved cysteine through the conserved F or W. A D gene is named only where the DNA matches it firmly. A clone size is listed for some rows: how often the clone was seen (once, few, many), or a class if it is expanded.

clone size | D gene | J gene | V gene | CDR3 DNA | CDR3 protein
- | TRBD1 | TRBJ2-7 | TRBV11-2 | TGTGCCAGCAGCTCCACCGGGACAGGGGTCTACGAGCAGTACTTC | CASSSTGTGVYEQYF
- | - | TRBJ2-1 | TRBV28 | TGTGCCAGCAGTTTACCGGAGGAGCAGTTCTTC | CASSLPEEQFF
- | - | TRBJ1-5 | TRBV5-1 | TGCGCCAGCAGCCTTGAGGGTGGTGGCAATCAGCCCCAGCATTTT | CASSLEGGGNQPQHF
- | TRBD1 | TRBJ1-5 | TRBV6-1 | TGTGCCAGCAGTGGAACGGGGGACAGGGGAGGCTGGAGCAATCAGCCCCAGCATTTT | CASSGTGDRGGWSNQPQHF
- | - | TRBJ2-7 | TRBV19 | TGTGCCAGTAAACCCACGGGAAGCGGCCCCTACGAGCAGTACTTC | CASKPTGSGPYEQYF
once | - | TRBJ2-5 | TRBV7-7 | TGTGCTAGCAGCTTAGGTGGTGTGATCCAAGAGACCCAGTACTTC | CASSLGGVIQETQYF
once | - | TRBJ1-1 | TRBV6-5 | TGTGCCAGCATGCCAACGCGGCGCATGAACACTGAAGCTTTCTTT | CASMPTRRMNTEAFF
- | - | TRBJ2-2 | TRBV7-2 | TGTGCCAGCAGCCCCACCGGGAACACCGGGGAGCTGTTTTTT | CASSPTGNTGELFF
- | - | TRBJ2-5 | TRBV10-3 | TGTGCCATCGCCGCACAGGGAGGACAAGAGACCCAGTACTTC | CAIAAQGGQETQYF
- | - | TRBJ1-4 | TRBV30 | TGTGCCTGGAGTGTCGGGGCTAATGAAAAACTGTTTTTT | CAWSVGANEKLFF
- | TRBD2 | TRBJ2-5 | TRBV18 | TGTGCCAGCTCATCCGAACTAGCGGGGCAAGAGACCCAGTACTTC | CASSSELAGQETQYF
- | TRBD2 | TRBJ2-7 | TRBV5-1 | TGCGCCAGCATGCCGGGACTAGCGGGGGACAGCTCCTACGAGCAGTACTTC | CASMPGLAGDSSYEQYF
- | - | TRBJ2-6 | TRBV2 | TGTGCCAGCATTCCCCCCGAGGCGGTAGGGGCCAACGTCCTGACTTTC | CASIPPEAVGANVLTF
- | - | TRBJ1-1 | TRBV6-6 | TGTGCCACCGACTCGGAAGGGGCGTTACGGACTGAAGCTTTCTTT | CATDSEGALRTEAFF
- | - | TRBJ2-3 | TRBV6-6 | TGTGCCAGCAGCCGTGCCTACGGCACAGATACGCAGTATTTT | CASSRAYGTDTQYF
- | TRBD1 | TRBJ1-2 | TRBV5-1 | TGCGCCAGCAGCTTGGAGACAGGGGGCACCCACTATGGCTACACCTTC | CASSLETGGTHYGYTF
- | - | TRBJ1-3 | TRBV6-6 | TGTGCCAGCGCAACAGGGTCTGGAAACACCATATATTTT | CASATGSGNTIYF
- | - | TRBJ2-5 | TRBV6-1 | TGTGCCAGCATCCGGGACGGAGGGTTCCAAGAGACCCAGTACTTC | CASIRDGGFQETQYF
- | TRBD2 | TRBJ2-1 | TRBV6-4 | TGTGCCAGCAGTGAATTTTATAGCGGGGGCGGAGAGCAGTTCTTC | CASSEFYSGGGEQFF
- | TRBD1 | TRBJ1-5 | TRBV18 | TGTGCCAGCTCATCGACAGGGGGAAGCAATCAGCCCCAGCATTTT | CASSSTGGSNQPQHF
- | - | TRBJ1-4 | TRBV5-1 | TGCGCCAGCAGCTTGGGGCACAGGGATGAAAAACTGTTTTTT | CASSLGHRDEKLFF
- | - | TRBJ1-2 | TRBV30 | TGTGCCTGGAGTGAGTTTCCAGATGGGGGCTACACCTTC | CAWSEFPDGGYTF
- | - | TRBJ2-5 | TRBV5-4 | TGTGCCAGCAGCTTGGCGCGCCACCAAGAGACCCAGTACTTC | CASSLARHQETQYF
- | - | TRBJ2-5 | TRBV10-1 | TGCGCCAGCAGTGAAGGAGAGACCCAGTACTTC | CASSEGETQYF
- | - | TRBJ1-1 | TRBV6-6 | TGTGCCAGCAGTTATGGGGGCAGGGGCACTGAAGCTTTCTTT | CASSYGGRGTEAFF
- | TRBD1 | TRBJ2-7 | TRBV6-6 | TGTGCCAGCAGTCGAACGGGACAGCTGATTAACCACGAGCAGTACTTC | CASSRTGQLINHEQYF
- | - | TRBJ2-7 | TRBV7-8 | TGTGCCAGCAGCTTCGCAGGGGAGGGCGAGCAGTACTTC | CASSFAGEGEQYF
- | - | TRBJ1-5 | TRBV6-5 | TGTGCCAGCAGTCCCACCGGGGGGGCGAGTCAGCCCCAGCATTTT | CASSPTGGASQPQHF
- | - | TRBJ1-4 | TRBV21-1 | TGTGCCAGCAGCCCGCCGGACTATAATGAAAAACTGTTTTTT | CASSPPDYNEKLFF
- | TRBD2 | TRBJ2-2 | TRBV5-6 | TGTGCCAGCAGCTTGGGGCTAGCGGCCAACACCGGGGAGCTGTTTTTT | CASSLGLAANTGELFF
- | - | TRBJ1-4 | TRBV30 | TGTGCCTGGAGTGGGCAGAAAAATGAAAAACTGTTTTTT | CAWSGQKNEKLFF
- | - | TRBJ2-1 | TRBV6-1 | TGTGCCAGCAGTTTGCTGAATGAGCAGTTCTTC | CASSLLNEQFF
few | - | TRBJ1-1 | TRBV7-9 | TGTGCCAGCAGCATTATGAACACTGAAGCTTTCTTT | CASSIMNTEAFF
- | TRBD2 | TRBJ2-1 | TRBV6-5 | TGTGCCAGCGGTGGGTTAGCGGGGGGCTACAATGAGCAGTTCTTC | CASGGLAGGYNEQFF
- | - | TRBJ1-2 | TRBV14 | TGTGCCAGCAGCCAAGCAGACGCCCGGGGCTACACCTTC | CASSQADARGYTF
- | - | TRBJ2-5 | TRBV2 | TGTGCCAGCAGTGAAAGGGGGCGGCGGGAGACCCACCAAGAGACCCAGTACTTC | CASSERGRRETHQETQYF
- | - | TRBJ1-6 | TRBV10-3 | TGTGCCATCAGTGAAGGAGTGGGGTCACCCCTCCACTTT | CAISEGVGSPLHF
- | TRBD1 | TRBJ2-2 | TRBV6-4 | TGTGCCAGCAGAACAGGGGGCGCGTCCGGGGAGCTGTTTTTT | CASRTGGASGELFF
- | TRBD2 | TRBJ2-7 | TRBV6-5 | TGTGCCAGCAGTACCCGGGGGGGGTCCTACGAGCAGTACTTC | CASSTRGGSYEQYF
- | - | TRBJ1-6 | TRBV30 | TGTGCCTGGAGTGTTGTCCGGACAGCTAATTCACCCCTCCACTTT | CAWSVVRTANSPLHF
- | TRBD2 | TRBJ2-2 | TRBV6-1 | TGTGCCAGCAGTGAATTTCTAGCGGGAGTTACCGGGGAGCTGTTTTTT | CASSEFLAGVTGELFF
few | TRBD1 | TRBJ1-2 | TRBV5-4 | TGTGCCAGCAGCTTGAGAGACAGGGTACATGGCTACACCTTC | CASSLRDRVHGYTF
- | - | TRBJ1-1 | TRBV28 | TGTGCCAGCAGTTTAATCAAAGGGAGTGAAGCTTTCTTT | CASSLIKGSEAFF
- | - | TRBJ2-7 | TRBV28 | TGTGCCATCGGAGATCGACAGAGCCCCTACGAGCAGTACTTC | CAIGDRQSPYEQYF
- | - | TRBJ2-3 | TRBV25-1 | TGTGCCAGCAGTGTTACGGGGGTCACAGATACGCAGTATTTT | CASSVTGVTDTQYF
- | - | TRBJ2-3 | TRBV5-1 | TGCGCCAGCAGCTTGGTTTTGGGTGGGGATACGCAGTATTTT | CASSLVLGGDTQYF
- | - | TRBJ2-3 | TRBV7-2 | TGTGCCAGCAGCTTAGGGCTAGCGAGAGATACGCAGTATTTT | CASSLGLARDTQYF
- | TRBD1 | TRBJ2-3 | TRBV6-1 | TGTGCCAGCAGAGGGGACAGGAGCACAGATACGCAGTATTTT | CASRGDRSTDTQYF
- | - | TRBJ2-1 | TRBV19 | TGTGCCAGTAGTATTAATGCGTTAGATGAGCAGTTCTTC | CASSINALDEQFF
- | - | TRBJ2-6 | TRBV2 | TGTGCCAGTAGCGGTTGGCAGAGCTCTGGGGCCAACGTCCTGACTTTC | CASSGWQSSGANVLTF
- | - | TRBJ2-2 | TRBV6-1 | TGTGCCAGCAGTGAATTTCTTCTCGAGCTGCGGTCGAACACCGGGGAGCTGTTTTTT | CASSEFLLELRSNTGELFF
- | TRBD1 | TRBJ2-5 | TRBV11-2 | TGTGCCAGCAGCTTAGACTCCGGACAGGGGCAAGAGACCCAGTACTTC | CASSLDSGQGQETQYF